Each of the 27 T cell receptor beta chains below was sequenced from the same sample in a study of shared clonotypes between healthy human individuals. Measured with immunoSEQ multiplex PCR; TCRdb has only the in-frame clones, and not every one. This sample carries around 1.4 million clones, around 98.5% of them seen once, and the ten largest clones take 0.36%. The sequencing input was naive CD4+ T cells sorted from blood. Subset: CD45RA+ positively selected. These receptor sequences come from a man under 40 in good health.

This clone occurred once. The CDR3 bases are TGTGCCAGCAGTGTTACCGTGAACACTGAAGCTTTCTTT. Translation: CASSVTVNTEAFF. The J gene is TRBJ1-1, the V gene TRBV28, with D unresolved. Germline V gives CDR1 MDHEN, CDR2 SYDVKM. This CDR3 is 13 amino acids long. V was pared by 5 bases and J by 0 bases, with 7 bases between.

This chain joins TRBV10-3 and TRBJ2-3; D might be TRBD2 (6 bases). Trimming took off 2 bases at V and 3 bases at J, with 9 bases between the two ends. Germline assignment: CDR1 ENHRY and CDR2 SYGVKD. This CDR3 is built from 14 residues. In nucleotides, the CDR3 is TGTGCCATCAGTGAGCTCGCGGGGACAGATACGCAGTATTTT. Amino acid sequence: CAISELAGTDTQYF.

The gene calls are TRBV5-4 and TRBJ2-1; TRBD2 matches at 16 bases. Germline V gene lookup returns CDR1 SGHNT and CDR2 YYREEE (reference sequence). V gave up 4 bases and J gave up 9 bases; unmatched junction bases: 4. The CDR3 consists of 15 residues. CDR3 sequence reads: CASSDGTSGRGEQFF. CDR3 nucleotide sequence: TGTGCCAGCAGCGACGGGACTAGCGGGAGGGGTGAGCAGTTCTTC.

The chain combines TRBV10-3 with TRBJ2-1; TRBD2 matches at 7 bases. V dropped 0 bases and J dropped 3; count of bases not matched to a gene: 14. Germline lookup yields CDR1 ENHRY and CDR2 SYGVKD. The CDR3 consists of 19 residues. The CDR3 sequence is CAISESWLAEPILYNEQFF. The CDR3 region has the DNA TGTGCCATCAGTGAGTCTTGGCTAGCGGAGCCCATTCTCTACAATGAGCAGTTCTTC.

The chain combines TRBV28 with TRBJ2-1; D gene unclear. The V gene lost 5 bases and the J gene lost 0 bases, with 11 bases spanning the gap. CDR1 is MDHEN, CDR2 SYDVKM, per germline. CDR3 length equals 15 residues. The CDR3 protein is CASSPTTSSYNEQFF. CDR3 in DNA: TGTGCCAGCAGTCCGACGACGAGCTCCTACAATGAGCAGTTCTTC.

This rearrangement joins TRBV5-1 to TRBJ2-5, with 7 positions matching TRBD1. Germline V CDR1 and CDR2: SGHRS, YFSETQ. The CDR3 has 15 residues. Trimming at V came to 2 bases and at J to 2 bases, leaving 6 bases not matched to a gene. The CDR3 DNA sequence: TGCGCCAGCAGCTTAACCGGGACAGCGCAAGAGACCCAGTACTTC. Amino acids: CASSLTGTAQETQYF. The full variable domain, with the rest looked up from reference TRBV5-1 and TRBJ2-5, is KAGVTQTPRYLIKTRGQQVTLSCSPISGHRSVSWYQQTPGQGLQFLFEYFSETQRNKGNFPGRFSGRQFSNSRSEMNVSTLELGDSALYLCASSLTGTAQETQYFGPGTRLLVL.

The CDR3: CASGLFPGLALSGELFF. CDR3 DNA: TGTGCTAGTGGTTTGTTCCCCGGGCTAGCGCTCTCCGGGGAGCTGTTTTTT. The V call is TRBV12-5, the J call TRBJ2-2; a possible D gene is TRBD2 (6 bases). The CDR3 runs to 17 residues. The ends were cut back, 2 bases at V and 6 bases at J, with 19 bases in the middle. CDR1 and CDR2 from the germline V gene are LGHNT and FRNRAP.

The chain employs TRBV25-1 and TRBJ1-2; D unresolved. Between the trimmed V and J ends, which lost 5 bases and 4 bases, there was a span of 8 bases. This CDR3 contains 12 residues. Germline loops: CDR1 MGHDK, CDR2 SYGVNS. The CDR3 sequence: CASSSGGYGYTF. The CDR3 region has the DNA TGTGCCAGCAGTTCAGGAGGCTATGGCTACACCTTC.

V gene TRBV5-1 combines with J gene TRBJ2-3, with D possibly TRBD2 on 7 matching bases. Trimming shortened V by 2 bases and J by 1 base, and 17 bases separated the two germline ends. The CDR3 has 17 residues. From germline, CDR1 is SGHRS and CDR2 YFSETQ. CDR3 region: CASSFGGASARTDTQYF. CDR3 DNA sequence: TGCGCCAGCAGCTTTGGGGGGGCTAGCGCTCGCACAGATACGCAGTATTTT.

V gene TRBV30 combines with J gene TRBJ2-2; D gene uncertain. This CDR3 spans 14 amino acids. The V gene lost 5 bases and the J gene lost 5 bases, with 15 bases spanning the gap. Germline CDR1 is GTSNPN and CDR2 is SVGIG (reference sequence). The CDR3 DNA is TGTGCCTGGGGTCCCCCTAAGGGTACCGGGGAGCTGTTTTTT. It specifies CAWGPPKGTGELFF.

The chain carries TRBV21-1 and TRBJ1-5. TRBV21-1 is labeled a pseudogene. The CDR3 runs to 15 residues. DNA of the CDR3: TGTGCCAGCAGCAACTGTCAGACCCGAAATCAGCCCCAGCATTTT. The encoded protein is CASSNCQTRNQPQHF.

This chain connects TRBV29-1 to TRBJ2-2; D is perhaps TRBD1 (5 bases). CDR3 size: 13 residues. With 5 bases removed from V and 3 bases from J, the gap between germline ends came to 10 bases. Germline lookup yields CDR1 SQVTM and CDR2 ANQGSEA. For the CDR3, the DNA is TGCAGCGTTTCCCAGGGTTACACCGGGGAGCTGTTTTTT. It yields the protein CSVSQGYTGELFF.

The chain couples TRBV5-5 to TRBJ1-2; 7 nucleotides agree with TRBD1. This CDR3 has 13 residues. V gave up 4 bases and J gave up 4 bases; unmatched junction bases: 4. Germline V gives CDR1 SGHKS, CDR2 YYEKEE (reference sequence). CDR3 coding DNA: TGTGCCAGCAGCCGGGGGGACAGCTATGGCTACACCTTC. Its translation: CASSRGDSYGYTF.

The gene calls are TRBV4-3 and TRBJ2-3; D is undetermined. Per the germline V gene, CDR1 is LGHNA and CDR2 is YSLEER. The CDR3 runs 13 residues. Trimming shortened V by 4 bases and J by 5 bases, and 10 bases separated the two germline ends. The DNA of the CDR3 is TGCGCCAGCAGCCCCCCGGGTGTAGATACGCAGTATTTT. Residues: CASSPPGVDTQYF.

The CDR3 protein is CASSSPEANGNTEAFF. The CDR3 DNA sequence: TGTGCCAGCAGCTCCCCGGAGGCTAACGGAAACACTGAAGCTTTCTTT. This rearrangement joins TRBV5-4 to TRBJ1-1; D not certain. Trimming pared 3 bases from V and 2 bases from J, leaving 17 bases between. Germline V gene data show CDR1 as SGHNT and CDR2 as YYREEE (reference sequence). This CDR3 contains 16 residues.

The V call is TRBV7-8, the J call TRBJ2-5, with TRBD2 matching 9 bases. V lost 5 bases, J lost 5 bases, and 9 bases stayed unmatched. This CDR3 is 15 amino acids long. Germline lookup yields CDR1 SGHVS and CDR2 FQNEAQ. For the CDR3, the DNA is TGTGCCAGCAGCAAAGAGGGACTAGCTGTGGAGACCCAGTACTTC. Translation gives CASSKEGLAVETQYF.

The rearrangement links TRBV10-2 to TRBJ2-3, with 8 bases matching TRBD2. J was trimmed by 5 bases and V by 4 bases; bases with no gene match: 8. CDR3 length: 15 residues. CDR1 is WSHSY, CDR2 SAAADI, per germline. Here the CDR3 DNA reads TGCGCCAGCAGTGGTCCGGGAGGGCCGCAAGATACGCAGTATTTT. Translation: CASSGPGGPQDTQYF.

This clone turned up a few times. The rearrangement uses TRBV7-2 and TRBJ2-3, with D hard to call. The germline V and J ends were trimmed by 3 bases and 4 bases, with 5 bases remaining between them. Germline CDR1 and CDR2: SGHTA and FQGNSA. CDR3 length: 12 residues. CDR3 nucleotides: TGTGCCAGCAGCTTTGGGTCAGATACGCAGTATTTT. Protein: CASSFGSDTQYF.

J is TRBJ2-5 and V is TRBV5-4; either TRBD1 or TRBD2 may fit D (6 bases each). There are 14 residues in the CDR3. Between the trimmed V and J ends, which lost 4 bases and 2 bases, there was a span of 12 bases. Germline CDR1 SGHNT, CDR2 YYREEE (reference sequence). The CDR3: CASSAGTRQETQYF. In DNA form, the CDR3 reads TGTGCCAGCAGCGCGGGGACAAGACAAGAGACCCAGTACTTC.

The chain recombines TRBV7-9 with TRBJ2-7; possibly TRBD1 for D (5 bases). The ends were cut back, 4 bases at V and 6 bases at J, with 13 bases in the middle. The CDR3 sequence is 13 residues long. Germline V CDR1 and CDR2: SEHNR, FQNEAQ (reference sequence). The CDR3 region is CASSSRSGLEQYF. In DNA, the CDR3 is TGTGCCAGCAGCTCAAGGTCAGGGCTCGAGCAGTACTTC.

This clone was counted between two and nine times. The CDR3 DNA is TGCGCCAGCAGCCCTCCCGGACAGGGAAGAGAGACCCAGTACTTC. Its translation: CASSPPGQGRETQYF. The rearrangement uses TRBV5-1 and TRBJ2-5; TRBD1 agrees at 8 bases. CDR3 length equals 15 residues. V was pared by 4 bases and J by 4 bases, with 9 bases of the junction left unmatched. Germline lookup yields CDR1 SGHRS and CDR2 YFSETQ.

V and J are TRBV5-1 and TRBJ2-7, with D unresolved. This CDR3 comprises 16 residues. V lost 1 base to trimming and J lost 2 bases, with 16 bases between them. CDR1 and CDR2 from the germline V gene are SGHRS and YFSETQ. The CDR3 DNA follows: TGCGCCAGCAGCTTGAACCCGGGCAGAGTTACCTACGAGCAGTACTTC. As protein: CASSLNPGRVTYEQYF.

This clone came up once. Other DNA sequences in the same sample also yield this CDR3. The CDR3 reads CASSLGTVNEQFF. The DNA for the CDR3 is TGCGCCAGCAGCTTGGGGACAGTAAATGAGCAGTTCTTC. V is TRBV5-1 and J is TRBJ2-1, with a tentative D call TRBD1 (6 bases). Germline V gives CDR1 SGHRS, CDR2 YFSETQ. This CDR3 is 13 amino acids long. Deletions cut 0 bases from V and 7 bases from J, with 8 bases between.

Here the CDR3 DNA reads TGTGCCAGCTCACCTCCGAGTTCTCGGGGCAATCAGCCCCAGCATTTT. Amino acids: CASSPPSSRGNQPQHF. V gene TRBV18 combines with J gene TRBJ1-5, with unresolved D. V shed 3 bases and J shed 2 bases, with 14 bases lying between them. Germline CDR1 is KGHSH and CDR2 is LQKENI. This CDR3 is 16 amino acids long.

A note on this clone: One junction end does not reproduce the germline sequence, and a read error may be involved. This chain links TRBV29-1 with TRBJ1-1, with TRBD1 identical over 8 bases. The CDR3 spans 12 residues. The germline gives CDR1 SQVTM, CDR2 ANQGSEA. This CDR3 is CSVARQGPLSYF. The CDR3 DNA is TGCAGCGTTGCCCGACAGGGGCCGCTCTCGTATTTT.

A remark on this clone: The same CDR3 can be traced to other DNA sequences in this sample. The J gene is TRBJ1-2, the V gene TRBV28; 7 bases align to TRBD1. CDR1 is MDHEN, CDR2 SYDVKM, per germline. Trimming at V came to 8 bases and at J to 2 bases, leaving 5 bases not matched to a gene. CDR3 length equals 13 residues. The CDR3 protein is CASGRGPNYGYTF. CDR3 DNA: TGTGCCAGCGGGAGGGGGCCGAACTATGGCTACACCTTC.

The chain couples TRBV7-8 to TRBJ2-7; 8 bases are shared with TRBD2. With 8 bases clipped from V and 4 bases from J, the junction kept 13 bases outside the gene matches. Per the germline V gene, CDR1 is SGHVS and CDR2 is FQNEAQ. The CDR3 spans 15 residues. The CDR3 reads CASLSEREGRYEQYF. In DNA, the CDR3 is TGTGCCAGCCTCTCAGAACGGGAGGGCCGATACGAGCAGTACTTC.